This T cell receptor (beta chain) appears in the sequencing data of a study of T cells in Graves' hyperthyroidism and ophthalmopathy. Amplification of TCR beta CDR3 regions used RNA as the template. First-round RT-PCR with HTBI primers amplified the TCR CDR3 region. In TCRdb, the multiplex PCR reads were re-called with MiXCR into one record per CDR3 protein. The table includes roughly 200,000 distinct CDR3 sequences, about a sixth detected once. Diagnoses used clinical symptoms, serum thyroxine and TRAb, thyroid ultrasound and orbital computed tomography. In germline, CDR1 is SGHTA, CDR2 FQGTGA. The CDR3 runs 15 residues. Trimming removed 5 bases at V and 0 bases at J, with 11 bases between. This clonotype was counted at least ten times.

This chain uses TRBV7-3 with TRBJ2-1; D ambiguous. The TCR comes from a middle-aged man with Graves' hyperthyroidism. The sample taken for sequencing was blood. DNA for the CDR3: TGTGCCAGCAGCCTTGACTTCAACTCCTACAATGAGCAGTTCTTC. Translation gives CASSLDFNSYNEQFF.